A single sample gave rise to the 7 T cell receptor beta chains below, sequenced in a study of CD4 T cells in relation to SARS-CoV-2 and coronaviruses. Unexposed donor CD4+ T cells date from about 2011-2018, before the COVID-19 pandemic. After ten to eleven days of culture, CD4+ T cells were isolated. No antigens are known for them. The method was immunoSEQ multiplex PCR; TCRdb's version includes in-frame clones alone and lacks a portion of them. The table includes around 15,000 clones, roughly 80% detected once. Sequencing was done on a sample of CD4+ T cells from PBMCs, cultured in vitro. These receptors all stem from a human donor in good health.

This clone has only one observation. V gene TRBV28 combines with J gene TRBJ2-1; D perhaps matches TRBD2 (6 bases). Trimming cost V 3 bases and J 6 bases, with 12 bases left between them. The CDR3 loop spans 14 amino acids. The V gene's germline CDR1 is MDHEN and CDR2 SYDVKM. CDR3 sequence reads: CASSFAGWGNEQFF. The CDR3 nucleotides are TGTGCCAGCAGTTTTGCGGGATGGGGCAATGAGCAGTTCTTC.

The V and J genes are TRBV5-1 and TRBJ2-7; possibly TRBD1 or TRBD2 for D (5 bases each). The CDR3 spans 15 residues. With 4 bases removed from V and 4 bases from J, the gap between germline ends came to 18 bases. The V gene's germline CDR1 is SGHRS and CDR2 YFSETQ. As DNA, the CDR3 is TGCGCCAGCAGCCCCGTTATGGTAGGGACGTACGAGCAGTACTTC. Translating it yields CASSPVMVGTYEQYF.

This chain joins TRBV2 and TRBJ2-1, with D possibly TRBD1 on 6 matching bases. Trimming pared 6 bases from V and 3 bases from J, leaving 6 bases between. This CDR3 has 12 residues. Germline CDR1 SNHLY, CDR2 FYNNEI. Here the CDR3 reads CASRDSYNEQFF. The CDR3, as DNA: TGTGCCAGCAGGGACAGCTACAATGAGCAGTTCTTC.

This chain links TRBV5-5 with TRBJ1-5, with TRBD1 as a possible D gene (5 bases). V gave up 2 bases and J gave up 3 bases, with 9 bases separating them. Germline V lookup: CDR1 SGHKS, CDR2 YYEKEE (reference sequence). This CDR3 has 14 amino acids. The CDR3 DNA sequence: TGTGCCAGCAGCTTCGGACAAGTCAATCAGCCCCAGCATTTT. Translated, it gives CASSFGQVNQPQHF.

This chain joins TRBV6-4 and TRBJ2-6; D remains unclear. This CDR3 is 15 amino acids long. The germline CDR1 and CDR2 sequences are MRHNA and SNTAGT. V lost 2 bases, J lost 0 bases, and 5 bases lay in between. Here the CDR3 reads CASSDDNSGANVLTF. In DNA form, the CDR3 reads TGTGCCAGCAGTGACGACAACTCTGGGGCCAACGTCCTGACTTTC.

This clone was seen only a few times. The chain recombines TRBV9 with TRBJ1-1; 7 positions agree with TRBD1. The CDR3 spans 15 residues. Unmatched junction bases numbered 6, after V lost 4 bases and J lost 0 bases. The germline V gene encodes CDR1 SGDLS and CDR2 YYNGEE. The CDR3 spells CASSPRQGMNTEAFF. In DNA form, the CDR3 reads TGTGCCAGCAGCCCGAGACAGGGTATGAACACTGAAGCTTTCTTT.

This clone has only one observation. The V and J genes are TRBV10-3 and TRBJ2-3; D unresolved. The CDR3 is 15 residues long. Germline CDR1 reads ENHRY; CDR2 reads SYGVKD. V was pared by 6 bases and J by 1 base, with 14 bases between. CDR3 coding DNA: TGTGCCATCAGGGGCTCTCTGGCGGGCACAGATACGCAGTATTTT. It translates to CAIRGSLAGTDTQYF.